Sequencing of this T cell receptor (beta chain) was carried out in a study of identical twins. General observations from the study: Invariant MAIT and iNKT cells could partly confound zero-insertion analyses. The study based its conclusions on cross-sectional statistical analysis and did not follow the same donors.

A word on this clonotype: The antigen remains unidentified.

Healthy Caucasians alone served as donors. TCRdb re-called the 5' RACE reads with MiXCR, one entry per CDR3 protein. This table has about 450,000 distinct CDR3 sequences, around 18% appearing once. This CDR3 comprises 14 residues. Germline V CDR1 and CDR2: SQVTM, ANQGSEA. The ends were cut back, 7 bases at V and 10 bases at J, with 23 bases in the middle. The J gene is TRBJ2-1, the V gene TRBV29-1; D perhaps matches TRBD1 (8 bases). This sequence originates from a middle-aged man in good health. The sequencing input was naive T cells sorted from blood. The CDR3 nucleotides read TGCAGCGGAACAGGGGGGGTCGATGAATGGGAGCAGTTCTTC. Amino acid sequence: CSGTGGVDEWEQFF.